This TCR beta chain was documented in a study of T cells after yellow fever vaccination. For the study at large: Sorting on CD3, CD45RA, CCR7 and CD95 yielded EM, EMRA, CM and Tscm memory subsets.

A single record per CDR3 protein comes from TCRdb applying MiXCR to the 5' RACE reads. Of about 58,000 distinct CDR3 sequences detected, around 6.1% appear once; the ten largest clones hold roughly 28%. In its sample, this clonotype was seen a few times. The CDR3 has 12 residues. The junction had 5 bases not matched to a gene; V was cut back by 3 bases and J by 10 bases. Findings of the study overall: The booster saw the reappearance of most primary-vaccination clones (around 96% CD4, about 90% CD8). Some clonotypes were seen in both the CD4 and the CD8 compartments. These made up a small share and likely arose from convergent recombination.

The sample here was PBMCs, either bulk or a sorted T-cell subset (CD4+, CD8+, memory, or dextramer-sorted; not recorded which), taken on the day of the yellow fever booster vaccination. The chain combines TRBV12-3 or TRBV12-4 with TRBJ2-7, with 8 bases aligning to TRBD1. The TCR was taken from a man between 18 and 29 years old who received the YFV17D yellow fever vaccine. The CDR3 spells CASSLETGVQYF. CDR3 bases: TGTGCCAGCAGTTTGGAGACAGGGGTACAGTACTTC.